This T cell receptor beta chain was recovered during a study of T cell responses to AZD1222 COVID-19 vaccine. Study conclusions and caveats: At study baseline, merely more than 5 AZD1222 recipients were seropositive. The repertoires were collected only after the peak T cell response. Nearly half of unique spike-specific TCRs reportedly avoided B.1.351 and B.1.1.7 mutated regions. Spike-specific TCR repertoires showed rising breadth and depth after two AZD1222 doses.

About this clone: Its specificity is not known.

The CDR3 has 16 amino acids. Trimming stripped 4 bases from V and 7 bases from J, with 22 bases between. Germline CDR1 and CDR2: MNHNS and SASEGT. Assay used: immunoSEQ multiplex PCR; TCRdb lists only in-frame clones, some missing. The table has about 49,000 clones, around 85% seen once. The sequenced sample was peripheral blood, obtained on day 0 of MenACWY control vaccination. The TCR was taken from an adult in good health. The V call is TRBV6-1, the J call TRBJ1-2, with a tentative D call TRBD1 (5 bases). For the CDR3, the DNA is TGTGCCAGCAGTGCCTCCGGGGGACTTATGAGGTCTGGCTACACCTTC. This codes for CASSASGGLMRSGYTF.